This is a list of T cell receptor beta chains from one sample in a study of shared clonotypes between healthy human individuals. The assay was immunoSEQ multiplex PCR, and TCRdb's table has in-frame clones only and misses some. This table holds about 590,000 clones, around 95% found once. Sequencing input: naive CD8+ T cells sorted from blood. Source of these receptors: a woman aged 25 to 45 in good health. CDR3s include the opening cysteine and the closing phenylalanine or tryptophan. A D gene is named only where the DNA matches it firmly. Clone size appears in some rows only: once, few, many, or a class for an expanded clone.

size,D,J,V,length,CDR3,DNA
-,-,TRBJ2-1,TRBV7-6,16,CASSTNSGNAYNEQFF,TGTGCCAGCAGCACCAATTCGGGAAACGCCTACAATGAGCAGTTCTTC
-,-,TRBJ2-1,TRBV5-1,17,CASSFSLGRSQLDEQFF,TGCGCCAGCAGCTTCTCGCTTGGTAGGTCCCAATTGGATGAGCAGTTCTTC
-,-,TRBJ2-7,TRBV7-9,13,CASSFPPIREQYF,TGTGCCAGCAGCTTCCCTCCCATTCGGGAGCAGTACTTC
-,-,TRBJ2-7,TRBV7-9,14,CASSLGRGTYEQYF,TGTGCCAGCAGCTTGGGCAGGGGTACCTACGAGCAGTACTTC
-,TRBD1,TRBJ1-1,TRBV13,13,CASSQQGYTEAFF,TGTGCCAGCAGCCAACAGGGGTACACTGAAGCTTTCTTT
-,-,TRBJ2-3,TRBV10-1,13,CASSESGADTQYF,TGCGCCAGCAGTGAGTCTGGCGCAGATACGCAGTATTTT
-,-,TRBJ2-7,TRBV27,13,CASSLSSTYEQYF,TGTGCCAGCAGTTTATCAAGCACCTACGAGCAGTACTTC
-,TRBD2,TRBJ2-7,TRBV27,13,CGLAGGVIYEQYF,TGTGGACTAGCGGGAGGAGTAATCTACGAGCAGTACTTC
-,-,TRBJ2-5,TRBV5-1,14,CASKPTVAGETQYF,TGCGCCAGCAAACCCACGGTGGCGGGGGAGACCCAGTACTTC
-,-,TRBJ2-7,TRBV29-1,14,CSVVLEGSSYEQYF,TGCAGCGTTGTTTTAGAGGGGAGCTCCTACGAGCAGTACTTC
-,TRBD1,TRBJ2-7,TRBV5-4,14,CASSLGTGAYEQYF,TGTGCCAGCAGCTTGGGAACAGGGGCCTACGAGCAGTACTTC
few,TRBD1,TRBJ2-7,TRBV27,13,CASGRDSSYEQYF,TGTGCCAGTGGAAGGGACAGCTCCTACGAGCAGTACTTC
-,TRBD1,TRBJ1-1,TRBV6-9,15,CASSSTGVANTEAFF,TGTGCCAGCAGTTCTACAGGGGTGGCGAACACTGAAGCTTTCTTT
-,-,TRBJ2-7,TRBV7-9,11,CASSTTYEQYF,TGTGCCAGCAGCACCACTTACGAGCAGTACTTC
once,-,TRBJ1-5,TRBV10-2,14,CASSESYVNQPQHF,TGCGCCAGCAGTGAGTCGTACGTAAATCAGCCCCAGCATTTT
-,-,TRBJ2-1,TRBV23-1,14,CASSHQRSYNEQFF,TGCGCCAGCAGTCATCAGCGGTCCTACAATGAGCAGTTCTTC
-,TRBD1,TRBJ2-7,TRBV28,15,CASSTWTGDPYEQYF,TGTGCCAGCAGCACTTGGACAGGGGACCCCTACGAGCAGTACTTC
-,-,TRBJ2-7,TRBV7-6,15,CASSLAGSPSYEQYF,TGTGCCAGCAGCTTAGCGGGGTCACCCTCATACGAGCAGTACTTC
-,TRBD2,TRBJ2-2,TRBV28,16,CASSPRTSGLTGELFF,TGTGCCAGCAGTCCGAGGACTAGCGGCCTCACCGGGGAGCTGTTTTTT
-,-,TRBJ2-7,TRBV19,16,CASSIDGVSAAYEQYF,TGTGCCAGTAGTATAGATGGGGTGTCAGCAGCCTACGAGCAGTACTTC